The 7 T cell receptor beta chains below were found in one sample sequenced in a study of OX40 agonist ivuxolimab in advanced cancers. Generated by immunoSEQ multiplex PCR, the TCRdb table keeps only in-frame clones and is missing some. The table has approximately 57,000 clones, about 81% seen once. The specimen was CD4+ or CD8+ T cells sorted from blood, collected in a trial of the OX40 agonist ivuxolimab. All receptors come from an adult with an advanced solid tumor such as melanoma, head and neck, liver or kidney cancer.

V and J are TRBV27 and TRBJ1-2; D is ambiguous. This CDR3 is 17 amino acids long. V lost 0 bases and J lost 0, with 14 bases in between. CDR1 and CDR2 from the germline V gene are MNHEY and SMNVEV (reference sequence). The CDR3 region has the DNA TGTGCCAGCAGTTTATCCGGAGGATCCCTGCCTAACTATGGCTACACCTTC. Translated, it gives CASSLSGGSLPNYGYTF.

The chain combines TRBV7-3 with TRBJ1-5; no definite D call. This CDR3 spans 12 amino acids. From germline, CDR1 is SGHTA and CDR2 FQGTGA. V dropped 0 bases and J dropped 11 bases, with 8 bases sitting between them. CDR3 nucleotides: TGTGCCAGCAGCTTAACGTCGGAGGCCCAGCATTTT. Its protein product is CASSLTSEAQHF.

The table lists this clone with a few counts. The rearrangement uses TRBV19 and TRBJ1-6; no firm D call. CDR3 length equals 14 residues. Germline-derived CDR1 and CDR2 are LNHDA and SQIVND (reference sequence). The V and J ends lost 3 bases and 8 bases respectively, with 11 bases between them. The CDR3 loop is CASSIRAPDSPLHF. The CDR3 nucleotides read TGTGCCAGTAGTATTCGGGCGCCTGATTCACCCCTCCACTTT.

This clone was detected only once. The CDR3 reads CASSLPWTGAGYEQYF. The DNA of the CDR3 is TGTGCCAGCAGCTTACCGTGGACAGGTGCCGGGTACGAGCAGTACTTC. This chain connects TRBV11-2 to TRBJ2-7, with 7 positions matching TRBD1. Germline V gives CDR1 SGHAT, CDR2 FQNNGV. This CDR3 is built from 16 residues. The V and J ends lost 2 bases and 4 bases, in that order; junction bases with no gene match: 11. Together with reference TRBV11-2 and TRBJ2-7, the CDR3 gives the full variable domain: EAGVAQSPRYKIIEKRQSVAFWCNPISGHATLYWYQQILGQGPKLLIQFQNNGVVDDSQLPKDRFSAERLKGVDSTLKIQPAKLEDSAVYLCASSLPWTGAGYEQYFGPGTRLTVT.

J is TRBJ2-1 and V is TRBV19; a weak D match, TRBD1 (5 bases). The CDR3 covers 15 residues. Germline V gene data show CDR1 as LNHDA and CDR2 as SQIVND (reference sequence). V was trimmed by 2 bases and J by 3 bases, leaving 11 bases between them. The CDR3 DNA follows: TGTGCCAGTAGTATAAGGGCAGGGAACTACAATGAGCAGTTCTTC. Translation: CASSIRAGNYNEQFF.

CDR3 bases: TGTGCCAGCAGCCTGGGACCGACCTCTGGAAACACCATATATTTT. Amino acids: CASSLGPTSGNTIYF. The chain is built from TRBV6-5 and TRBJ1-3, with D maybe TRBD1 (5 bases). V was clipped by 6 bases and J by 0 bases, with 12 bases between them. CDR1 is MNHEY, CDR2 SVGAGI, per germline. There are 15 residues in the CDR3.

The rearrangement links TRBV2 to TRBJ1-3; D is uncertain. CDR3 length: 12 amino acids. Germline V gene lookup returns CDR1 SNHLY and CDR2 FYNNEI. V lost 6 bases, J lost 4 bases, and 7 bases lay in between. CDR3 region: CASSRAGNTIYF. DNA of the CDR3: TGTGCCAGCAGCCGGGCGGGAAACACCATATATTTT.